The rows below give T cell receptor beta chains drawn from one sample of a study of graft-versus-host responses after intestinal transplantation. Method: immunoSEQ multiplex PCR; TCRdb's copy keeps in-frame clones and lacks some. The data hold around 30,000 clones, with over 65% observed a single time. Sequencing used PBMCs, obtained approximately four weeks after intestinal transplant. These receptors all come from a human patient who received an intestinal transplant, so some T cells may come from the graft donor. The CDR3 runs from the conserved cysteine through the conserved F or W. D genes are given only for firm matches. Clone size is not always given. Where it is, it says once, few, many or a class for expanded clones.

>NA|TRBJ1-6|NA|TRBV19
CASSIGDNSPLHF
TGTGCCAGTAGTATCGGGGATAATTCACCCCTCCACTTT
>NA|TRBJ2-5|NA|TRBV19
CASSRGPQETQYF
TGTGCCAGTAGTAGGGGGCCCCAAGAGACCCAGTACTTC
>NA|TRBJ1-2|NA|TRBV5-1
CASSLAGEGSYTF
TGCGCCAGCAGCTTGGCCGGGGAGGGGAGCTACACCTTC
>NA|TRBJ2-7|NA|TRBV11-1
CASSLEPGWREQYF
TGTGCCAGCAGCTTAGAACCCGGGTGGAGGGAGCAGTACTTC
>NA|TRBJ1-2|NA|TRBV5-1
CASSFEGSYGYTF
TGCGCCAGCAGCTTCGAGGGTTCCTATGGCTACACCTTC
>TRBD2|TRBJ2-1|NA|TRBV5-1
CASSLLPRGEQFF
TGCGCCAGCAGCTTGCTCCCGCGGGGGGAGCAGTTCTTC
>TRBD2|TRBJ2-1|NA|TRBV28
CASSLGRLAGSYNEQFF
TGTGCCAGCAGTTTGGGTCGACTAGCGGGGTCCTACAATGAGCAGTTCTTC
>NA|TRBJ1-4|NA|TRBV6-1
CASSQGFNEKLFF
TGTGCCAGCAGTCAGGGGTTTAATGAAAAACTGTTTTTT
>NA|TRBJ1-1|NA|TRBV6-1
CASSHSQNPNTEAFF
TGTGCCAGCAGTCATAGCCAGAACCCGAACACTGAAGCTTTCTTT
>NA|TRBJ2-1|once|TRBV7-9
CASSPGVVAYNEQFF
TGTGCCAGCAGCCCGGGGGTGGTAGCGTACAATGAGCAGTTCTTC
>NA|TRBJ2-5|NA|TRBV10-3
CAISESETQYF
TGTGCCATCAGTGAGTCGGAGACCCAGTACTTC
>NA|TRBJ1-1|NA|TRBV12-5
CASGLDSGYTEAFF
TGTGCTAGTGGTTTGGACTCCGGGTACACTGAAGCTTTCTTT
>NA|TRBJ1-2|NA|TRBV14
CASSQGPPGQFELDGTF
TGTGCCAGCAGCCAAGGGCCCCCCGGCCAATTTGAACTCGATGGCACCTTC
>NA|TRBJ2-5|NA|TRBV4-1
CASRQDWETQYF
TGCGCCAGCAGGCAAGATTGGGAGACCCAGTACTTC
>NA|TRBJ2-3|few|TRBV27
CASSLSWGSTDTQYF
TGTGCCAGCAGTTTATCGTGGGGTAGCACAGATACGCAGTATTTT
>TRBD1|TRBJ2-3|NA|TRBV13
CASSLGGQGRTDTQYF
TGTGCCAGCAGCTTAGGAGGACAGGGGCGCACAGATACGCAGTATTTT
>NA|TRBJ1-4|few|TRBV6-6
CASSSDTNEKLFF
TGTGCCAGCAGTTCGGATACTAATGAAAAACTGTTTTTT
>TRBD1|TRBJ1-1|once|TRBV27
CASSLAPTGGTEAFF
TGTGCCAGCAGTTTAGCCCCCACAGGGGGAACTGAAGCTTTCTTT
>TRBD2|TRBJ2-2|NA|TRBV7-2
CASSFSLTSGGIGGELFF
TGTGCCAGCAGCTTCTCACTAACTAGCGGGGGGATCGGCGGGGAGCTGTTTTTT
>NA|TRBJ2-5|NA|TRBV6-5
CASSYSSLGGETQYF
TGTGCCAGCAGTTACTCGAGCCTAGGGGGTGAGACCCAGTACTTC
>NA|TRBJ1-1|NA|TRBV9
CASSVGQGRSEAFF
TGTGCCAGCAGCGTAGGTCAGGGTAGGTCTGAAGCTTTCTTT
>TRBD1|TRBJ1-1|NA|TRBV6-5
CASSQTGGVTEAFF
TGTGCCAGCAGTCAAACAGGGGGCGTCACTGAAGCTTTCTTT
>TRBD1|TRBJ2-7|NA|TRBV27
CASSLTGVRPYEQYF
TGTGCCAGCAGTTTAACAGGGGTGCGTCCCTACGAGCAGTACTTC